The rows below give T cell receptor beta chains drawn from one sample of a study of low-dose radiotherapy and immunotherapy resistance in tumors. TCRdb independently ran MiXCR on the reads; one entry per CDR3 protein. This table has 35,000 to 50,000 distinct CDR3 sequences, less than 30% appearing once. Sequences were derived from PBMCs, sampled after low-dose radiotherapy plus immunotherapy. The receptor set was obtained from a male donor with prostate cancer. Each CDR3 is given with its conserved first and last residue. The D gene is left open where the match is weak. Size is stated for part of the rows, as once, few or many counts, or as a class when the clone is expanded.

len: 12
d_gene: NA
abundance: NA
v_gene: TRBV29-1
j_gene: TRBJ2-7
CDR3aa: CSTSRGVGEQYF
CDR3nt: TGCAGCACCTCAAGGGGGGTGGGGGAGCAGTACTTC

len: 15
d_gene: TRBD2
abundance: many
v_gene: TRBV4-1
j_gene: TRBJ2-1
CDR3aa: CASSSLAGVWNEQFF
CDR3nt: TGCGCCAGCAGCTCTCTAGCGGGAGTGTGGAATGAGCAGTTCTTC

len: 13
d_gene: NA
abundance: NA
v_gene: TRBV5-6
j_gene: TRBJ2-3
CDR3aa: CASSLPGFYTQYF
CDR3nt: TGTGCCAGCAGCTTGCCTGGGTTCTATACGCAGTATTTT

len: 14
d_gene: NA
abundance: many
v_gene: TRBV28
j_gene: TRBJ2-7
CDR3aa: CASSPRWVGYEQYF
CDR3nt: TGTGCCAGCAGTCCCCGGTGGGTGGGCTACGAGCAGTACTTC

len: 14
d_gene: NA
abundance: many
v_gene: TRBV10-3
j_gene: TRBJ2-3
CDR3aa: CAITGVSGTDTQYF
CDR3nt: TGTGCCATCACCGGAGTTTCGGGAACAGATACGCAGTATTTT

len: 17
d_gene: TRBD2
abundance: NA
v_gene: TRBV6-1
j_gene: TRBJ2-2
CDR3aa: CASSPGRGGGAPGELFF
CDR3nt: TGTGCCAGCAGTCCCGGAAGGGGCGGGGGGGCTCCAGGGGAGCTGTTTTTT

len: 16
d_gene: NA
abundance: many
v_gene: TRBV5-1
j_gene: TRBJ2-6
CDR3aa: CASSPSLGAGANVLTF
CDR3nt: TGCGCCAGCAGCCCCTCGTTGGGCGCTGGGGCCAACGTCCTGACTTTC

len: 14
d_gene: TRBD1
abundance: many
v_gene: TRBV12-5
j_gene: TRBJ1-2
CDR3aa: CASGLLTGRGGYTF
CDR3nt: TGTGCTAGTGGTTTGTTGACAGGGAGGGGTGGCTACACCTTC

len: 16
d_gene: NA
abundance: NA
v_gene: TRBV28
j_gene: TRBJ1-5
CDR3aa: CASSSPEGRSNQPQHF
CDR3nt: TGTGCCAGCAGTTCCCCCGAGGGCAGGAGCAATCAGCCCCAGCATTTT

len: 16
d_gene: NA
abundance: NA
v_gene: TRBV5-5
j_gene: TRBJ2-1
CDR3aa: CASSEGADFSYNEQFF
CDR3nt: TGTGCCAGCAGCGAAGGGGCGGACTTCTCCTACAATGAGCAGTTCTTC

len: 16
d_gene: TRBD2
abundance: once
v_gene: TRBV24-1
j_gene: TRBJ2-7
CDR3aa: CATSDPSGSGIGEQYF
CDR3nt: TGTGCCACCAGTGATCCGAGCGGGAGCGGGATCGGTGAGCAGTACTTC

len: 15
d_gene: NA
abundance: NA
v_gene: TRBV7-9
j_gene: TRBJ2-7
CDR3aa: CASSYTAPSSYGQYF
CDR3nt: TGTGCCAGCAGCTATACTGCTCCCAGCTCCTACGGGCAGTACTTC

len: 14
d_gene: TRBD2
abundance: NA
v_gene: TRBV5-1
j_gene: TRBJ2-1
CDR3aa: CASSLGAGNNEQFF
CDR3nt: TGCGCCAGCAGCTTGGGAGCGGGAAACAATGAGCAGTTCTTC

len: 14
d_gene: TRBD1
abundance: many
v_gene: TRBV29-1
j_gene: TRBJ1-1
CDR3aa: CSGSGGAGNTEAFF
CDR3nt: TGCAGCGGATCAGGGGGCGCGGGGAACACTGAAGCTTTCTTT

len: 17
d_gene: TRBD1
abundance: many
v_gene: TRBV10-3
j_gene: TRBJ2-1
CDR3aa: CAISERNTGQGNNEQFF
CDR3nt: TGTGCCATCAGTGAGAGGAACACGGGACAGGGGAACAATGAGCAGTTCTTC

len: 15
d_gene: NA
abundance: many
v_gene: TRBV5-1
j_gene: TRBJ2-1
CDR3aa: CASSLDGGSRNEQFF
CDR3nt: TGCGCCAGCAGCTTGGATGGTGGGAGTAGGAATGAGCAGTTCTTC